The entry below describes one TCR beta chain. This sample was taken from a study of T-cell reconstitution after alpha-beta-depleted transplantation in children. TCRbeta library construction was performed incorporating unique molecular identifiers. TCRdb re-called the PCR reads through MiXCR, storing one row per CDR3 protein. The sample includes almost 500,000 distinct CDR3 sequences, roughly an eighth of them seen just once. The V end lost 0 bases, the J end lost 7 bases, and 13 bases lay between the germline ends. The CDR3 loop spans 15 amino acids. Per germline, CDR1 MNHNS and CDR2 SASEGT. The V call is TRBV6-1, the J call TRBJ2-1; D not resolved. The sequence was collected from a human donor who donated a stem cell graft to a child with combined immunodeficiency. The material was PBMCs from the stem cell graft donor, obtained from the stem cell graft. CDR3 sequence (DNA): TGTGCCAGCAGTGAAGCGCAGGCTTATGGGAATGAGCAGTTCTTC. Its protein product is CASSEAQAYGNEQFF.